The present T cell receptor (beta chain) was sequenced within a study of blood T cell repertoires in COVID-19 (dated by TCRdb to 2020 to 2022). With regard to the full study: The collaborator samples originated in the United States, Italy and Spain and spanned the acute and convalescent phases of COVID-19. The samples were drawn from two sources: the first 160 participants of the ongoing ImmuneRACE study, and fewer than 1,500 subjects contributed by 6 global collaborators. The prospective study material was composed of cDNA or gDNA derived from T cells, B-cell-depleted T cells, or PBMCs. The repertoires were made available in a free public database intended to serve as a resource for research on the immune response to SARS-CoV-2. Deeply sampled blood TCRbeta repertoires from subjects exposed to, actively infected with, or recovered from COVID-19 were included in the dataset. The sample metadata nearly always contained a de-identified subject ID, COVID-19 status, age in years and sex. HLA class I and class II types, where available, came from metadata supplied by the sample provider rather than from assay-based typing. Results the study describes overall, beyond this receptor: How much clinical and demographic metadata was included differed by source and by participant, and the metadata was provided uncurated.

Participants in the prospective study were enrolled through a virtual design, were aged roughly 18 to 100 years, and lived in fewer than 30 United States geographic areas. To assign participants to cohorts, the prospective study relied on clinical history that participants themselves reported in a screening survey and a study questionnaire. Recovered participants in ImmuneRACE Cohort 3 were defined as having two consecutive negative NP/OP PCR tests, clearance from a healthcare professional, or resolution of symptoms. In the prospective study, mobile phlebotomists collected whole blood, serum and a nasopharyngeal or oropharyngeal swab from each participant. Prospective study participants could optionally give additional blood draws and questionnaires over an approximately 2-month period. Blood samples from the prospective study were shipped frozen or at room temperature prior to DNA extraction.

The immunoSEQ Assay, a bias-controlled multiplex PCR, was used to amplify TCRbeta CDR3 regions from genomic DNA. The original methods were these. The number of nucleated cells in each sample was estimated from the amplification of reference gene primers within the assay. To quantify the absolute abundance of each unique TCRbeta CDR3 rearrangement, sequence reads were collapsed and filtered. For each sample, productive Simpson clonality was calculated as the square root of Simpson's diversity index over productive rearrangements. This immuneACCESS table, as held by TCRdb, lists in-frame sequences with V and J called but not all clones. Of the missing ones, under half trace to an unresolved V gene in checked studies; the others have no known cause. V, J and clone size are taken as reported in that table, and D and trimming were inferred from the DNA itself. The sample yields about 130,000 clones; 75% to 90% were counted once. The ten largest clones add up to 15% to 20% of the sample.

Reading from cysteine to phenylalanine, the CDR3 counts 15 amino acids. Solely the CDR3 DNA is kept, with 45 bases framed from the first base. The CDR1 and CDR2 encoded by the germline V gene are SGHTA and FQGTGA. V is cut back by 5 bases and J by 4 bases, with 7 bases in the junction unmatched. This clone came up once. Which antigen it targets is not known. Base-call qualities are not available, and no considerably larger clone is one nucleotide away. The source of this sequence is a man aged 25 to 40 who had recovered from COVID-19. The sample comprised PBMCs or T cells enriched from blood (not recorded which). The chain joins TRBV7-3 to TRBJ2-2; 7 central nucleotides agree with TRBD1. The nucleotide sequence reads TGTGCCAGCAGCCCCGGACAGGAAGGCACCGGGGAGCTGTTTTTT. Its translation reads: CASSPGQEGTGELFF. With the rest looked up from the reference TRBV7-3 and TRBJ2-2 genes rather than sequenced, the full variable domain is GAGVSQTPSNKVTEKGKYVELRCDPISGHTALYWYRQSLGQGPEFLIYFQGTGAADDSGLPNDRFFAVRPEGSVSTLKIQRTERGDSAVYLCASSPGQEGTGELFFGEGSRLTVL.